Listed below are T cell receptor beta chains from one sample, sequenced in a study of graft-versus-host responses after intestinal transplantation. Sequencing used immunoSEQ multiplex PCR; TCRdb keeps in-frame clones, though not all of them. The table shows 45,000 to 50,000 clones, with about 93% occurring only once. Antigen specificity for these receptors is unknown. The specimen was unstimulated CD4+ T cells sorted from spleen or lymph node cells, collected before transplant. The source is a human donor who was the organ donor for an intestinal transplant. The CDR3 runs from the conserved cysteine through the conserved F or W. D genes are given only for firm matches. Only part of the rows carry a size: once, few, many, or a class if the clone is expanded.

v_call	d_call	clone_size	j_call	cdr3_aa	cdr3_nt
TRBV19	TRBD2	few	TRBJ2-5	CASSPTTSGRETQYF	TGTGCCAGTAGTCCGACCACTAGCGGGAGGGAGACCCAGTACTTC
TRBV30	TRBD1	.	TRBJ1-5	CAWSDTRQGSNQPQHF	TGTGCCTGGAGTGATACCCGACAGGGGAGCAATCAGCCCCAGCATTTT
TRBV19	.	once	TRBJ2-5	CASSKGLTRKETQYF	TGTGCCAGTAGTAAGGGTTTGACTAGGAAGGAGACCCAGTACTTC
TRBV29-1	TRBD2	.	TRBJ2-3	CSVLVSGRPPDTQYF	TGCAGCGTTCTGGTTAGCGGGAGACCCCCAGATACGCAGTATTTT
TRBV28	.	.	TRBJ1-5	CASSAVGFENQPQHF	TGTGCCAGCAGCGCGGTGGGCTTTGAGAATCAGCCCCAGCATTTT
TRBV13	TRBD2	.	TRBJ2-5	CASSFRLAGGQETQYF	TGTGCCAGCAGCTTCAGACTAGCGGGAGGCCAAGAGACCCAGTACTTC
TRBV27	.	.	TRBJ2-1	CASSSPRTYNEQFF	TGTGCCAGCAGCTCCCCGCGTACCTACAATGAGCAGTTCTTC
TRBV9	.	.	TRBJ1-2	CASSVAGGANYGYTF	TGTGCCAGCAGCGTCGCGGGGGGAGCTAACTATGGCTACACCTTC
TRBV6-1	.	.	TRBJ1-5	CASIPHQPQHF	TGTGCCAGCATACCCCATCAGCCCCAGCATTTT
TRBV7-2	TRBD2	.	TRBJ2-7	CASSLVAGVYEQYF	TGTGCCAGCAGCTTAGTAGCGGGAGTATACGAGCAGTACTTC
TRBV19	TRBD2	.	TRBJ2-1	CASSMTSGSLDEQFF	TGTGCCAGTAGTATGACTAGCGGGAGTCTCGATGAGCAGTTCTTC
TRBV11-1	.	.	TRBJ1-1	CASSSMGRTNTEAFF	TGTGCCAGCAGTTCAATGGGGCGGACGAACACTGAAGCTTTCTTT
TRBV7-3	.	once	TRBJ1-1	CASSLTQNTEAFF	TGTGCCAGCAGCTTAACACAGAACACTGAAGCTTTCTTT
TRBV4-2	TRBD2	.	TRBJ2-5	CASSLELTSGKETQYF	TGTGCCAGCAGCCTAGAGCTGACTAGCGGAAAAGAGACCCAGTACTTC
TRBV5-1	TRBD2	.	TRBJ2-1	CASRPVAGGEQFF	TGCGCCAGCAGACCCGTAGCGGGAGGCGAGCAGTTCTTC
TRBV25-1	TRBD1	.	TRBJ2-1	CASSEDRPLYNEQFF	TGTGCCAGCAGTGAGGACAGGCCCCTCTACAATGAGCAGTTCTTC
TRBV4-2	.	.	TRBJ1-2	CASSPQRGGGYGYTF	TGTGCCAGCAGCCCCCAGCGGGGGGGAGGCTATGGCTACACCTTC
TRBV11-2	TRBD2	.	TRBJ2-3	CASSFQLAGPTDTQYF	TGTGCCAGCAGCTTCCAACTAGCGGGGCCCACAGATACGCAGTATTTT
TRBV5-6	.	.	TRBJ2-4	CASSHLYRETKNIQYF	TGTGCCAGCAGCCATCTATACAGGGAAACCAAAAACATTCAGTACTTC
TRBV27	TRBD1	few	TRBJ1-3	CASSFRVGQGAVGNTIYF	TGTGCCAGCAGTTTTCGAGTTGGCCAGGGGGCGGTAGGAAACACCATATATTTT
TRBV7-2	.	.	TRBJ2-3	CASSLTGVDTQYF	TGTGCCAGCAGCTTGACCGGCGTCGATACGCAGTATTTT
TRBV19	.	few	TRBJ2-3	CASSIDLGTDTQYF	TGTGCCAGTAGTATAGATCTGGGGACAGATACGCAGTATTTT
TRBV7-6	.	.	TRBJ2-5	CASSPQETQYF	TGTGCCAGCAGCCCCCAAGAGACCCAGTACTTC
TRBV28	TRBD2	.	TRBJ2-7	CASTPGVAGGKYSSYEQYF	TGTGCCAGCACTCCGGGAGTAGCGGGAGGAAAATACAGCTCCTACGAGCAGTACTTC